The clone carrying this TCR beta chain was recorded a few times. Its antigen is as yet unknown. The data belong to a study of sequential checkpoint blockade in melanoma. About the research overall: After both sequences, patients received maintenance nivolumab. Study results and caveats: About 30 times likelier clinical benefit followed increased tumor T-cell fraction and clonality.

Per germline, CDR1 ENHRY and CDR2 SYGVKD. Trimming took 0 bases from V and 1 from J, leaving 8 bases between them. This CDR3 is 15 amino acids long. The sample's treatment: randomized to nivolumab then ipilimumab (arm A) or the reverse (arm B). Only in-frame clones appear in the TCRdb table, and some are missing; sequencing was by immunoSEQ multiplex PCR. The sample lists approximately 8,800 clones, under 30% occurring once. Specimen: tumor tissue (inferred from file names), collected from a patient given nivolumab and ipilimumab in sequence. The V call is TRBV10-3, the J call TRBJ2-3; TRBD1 is a possible D gene (6 bases). The sequence was obtained from a human donor with melanoma. CDR3 region: CAISESRTGTDTQYF. In nucleotides, the CDR3 is TGTGCCATCAGTGAGTCGAGGACAGGCACAGATACGCAGTATTTT.